This T cell receptor (beta chain) was identified in a study of identical twins. General study results and limits: Weaker excess twin sharing was seen among beta out-of-frame sequences.

A remark on this clonotype: The antigen remains unidentified.

Unique molecular identifiers were in the cDNA, with template-switch universal primer binding. TCRdb recomputed calls from the 5' RACE reads with MiXCR, one row per CDR3 protein. The sample has about 530,000 distinct CDR3 sequences, approximately 14% seen once; the top ten hold 0.44%. The CDR3 runs 14 residues. V gave up 6 bases and J gave up 6 bases, with 15 bases separating them. This same sample was also part of a study on yellow fever vaccine responses in identical twins.

This sequence joins TRBV12-3 or TRBV12-4 and TRBJ1-3; D is unresolved. This receptor was identified in a woman under 30 in good health. The sample taken for sequencing was CD4+ T cells sorted from blood. The CDR3 DNA is TGTGCCAGCAGCGACGGGGTCCGCGAAAACACCATATATTTT. It codes for CASSDGVRENTIYF.